This paragraph covers one T cell receptor beta chain sequence. What it binds is not known. The data originate from a study of T cell repertoires in aging, cancer and after chemotherapy. Study-wide context: Donors were grouped into six age bands spanning 30 or younger through 70 or older. Clear clonal overlap appeared across healthy donor samples taken over several months to years.

Germline values: CDR1 ENHRY, CDR2 SYGVKD. The CDR3 contains 13 residues. V was cut by 5 bases and J by 1 base, with 7 bases left in between. Amplification of TCR beta used genomic DNA extracted from peripheral blood. TRB rearrangements spanning V, D and J were amplified using mixed TRB-A/B primers. TCRdb reprocessed the multiplex PCR reads with MiXCR, giving one entry per CDR3 protein. There are about 13,000 distinct CDR3 sequences in the sample; about 40% occur only once, and around 6.3% lies in the top ten. Study-wide results and caveats: In each cancer cohort, median generation probability increased across chemotherapy, suggesting thymic output rebounded.

This clonotype was sampled from a human donor in good health. The donor label of this sample is uncertain. The chain couples TRBV10-3 to TRBJ2-3, with D tentatively TRBD1 (5 bases). Source material: blood. The CDR3 nucleotides read TGTGCCATCAGTAAGACAGGCACAGATACGCAGTATTTT. It is translated as CAISKTGTDTQYF.